This T cell receptor beta chain is drawn from a study of shared clonotypes between healthy human individuals. At the level of the study: Each donor had three CD4 naive, three CD4 memory, two CD8 naive and one CD8 memory plate. Whole-study findings and limits: Relative to their counterparts shared across all four donors, non-shared clonotypes exhibited diminished generation probabilities.

CD8 memory merged CD45RO+ with CCR7-negative CD45RA+ TemRA cells. Assay execution proceeded at the deep level. Produced via immunoSEQ multiplex PCR; TCRdb's table is partial and in-frame only. Among some 320,000 clones listed, more than 75% were seen once. In the case of this clone: Its cognate antigen is unknown.

Specimen: memory CD8+ T cells sorted from blood. The sample's subset: CD45RO+ cells pooled with CCR7-negative TemRA cells. The sequence derives from a man between 18 and 35 years old in good health.

The CDR3 reads CASSLHLSNTEAFF. CDR3 nucleotides: TGTGCCAGCAGTTTACATCTGTCGAACACTGAAGCTTTCTTT. The chain joins TRBV28 to TRBJ1-1, with D hard to call. The V and J ends lost 2 bases and 1 base respectively, with 8 bases between them. The length of the CDR3 is 14 residues. Germline CDR1 is MDHEN and CDR2 is SYDVKM.